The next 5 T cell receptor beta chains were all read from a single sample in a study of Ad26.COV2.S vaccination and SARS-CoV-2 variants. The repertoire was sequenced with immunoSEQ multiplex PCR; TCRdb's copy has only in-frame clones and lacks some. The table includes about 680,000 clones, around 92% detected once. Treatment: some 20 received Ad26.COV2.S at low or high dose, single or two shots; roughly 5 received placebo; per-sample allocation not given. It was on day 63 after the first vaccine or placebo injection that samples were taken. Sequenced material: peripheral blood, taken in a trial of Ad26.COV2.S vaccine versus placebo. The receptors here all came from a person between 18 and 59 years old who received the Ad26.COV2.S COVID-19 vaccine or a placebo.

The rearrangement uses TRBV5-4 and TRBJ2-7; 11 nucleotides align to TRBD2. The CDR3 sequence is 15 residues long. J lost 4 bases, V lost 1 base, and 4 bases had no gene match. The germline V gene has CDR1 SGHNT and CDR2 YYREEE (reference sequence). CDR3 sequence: CASSLLAGGAYEQYF. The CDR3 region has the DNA TGTGCCAGCAGCTTGCTAGCGGGAGGCGCATACGAGCAGTACTTC.

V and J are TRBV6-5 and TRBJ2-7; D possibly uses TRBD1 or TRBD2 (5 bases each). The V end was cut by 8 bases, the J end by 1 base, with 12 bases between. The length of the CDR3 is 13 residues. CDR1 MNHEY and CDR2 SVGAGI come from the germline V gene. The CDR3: CASEGIVSYEQYF. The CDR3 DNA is TGTGCCAGCGAGGGGATCGTTTCCTACGAGCAGTACTTC.

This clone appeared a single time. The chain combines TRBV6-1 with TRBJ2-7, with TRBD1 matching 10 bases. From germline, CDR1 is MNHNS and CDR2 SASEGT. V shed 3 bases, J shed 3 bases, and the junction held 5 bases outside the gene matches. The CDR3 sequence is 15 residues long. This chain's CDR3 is CASSDFGTGVYEQYF. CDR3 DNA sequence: TGTGCCAGCAGTGATTTTGGGACAGGGGTCTACGAGCAGTACTTC.

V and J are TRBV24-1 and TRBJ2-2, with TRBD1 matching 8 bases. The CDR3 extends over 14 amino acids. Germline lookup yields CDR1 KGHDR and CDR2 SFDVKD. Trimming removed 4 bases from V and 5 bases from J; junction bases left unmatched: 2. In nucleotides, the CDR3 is TGTGCCACCAGTGAGGGGACAGGTACCGGGGAGCTGTTTTTT. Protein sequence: CATSEGTGTGELFF.

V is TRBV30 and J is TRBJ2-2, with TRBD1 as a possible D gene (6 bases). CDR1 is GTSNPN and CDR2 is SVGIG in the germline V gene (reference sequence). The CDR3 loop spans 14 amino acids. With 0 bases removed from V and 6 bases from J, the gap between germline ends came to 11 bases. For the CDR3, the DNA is TGTGCCTGGAGTGTACTAGAGGGGGCCGGGGAGCTGTTTTTT. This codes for CAWSVLEGAGELFF.